The 7 T cell receptor beta chains listed next were all sequenced from one sample in a study of immune evolution from preneoplasia to lung adenocarcinoma. Profiled with immunoSEQ multiplex PCR; TCRdb holds only in-frame clones, not every one. Of about 9,000 clones listed, around 80% are singletons. Sequenced: FFPE lung adenocarcinoma in situ tissue. Source of these receptors: a person in their sixties or seventies with lung adenocarcinoma.

The rearrangement links TRBV6-5 to TRBJ1-5; D is possibly TRBD1 (6 bases). Germline-derived CDR1 and CDR2 are MNHEY and SVGAGI. Trimming took 0 bases from V and 5 from J, leaving 11 bases between them. This CDR3 has 15 residues. This chain's CDR3 is CASSYSTGSDQPQHF. The CDR3 DNA sequence: TGTGCCAGCAGTTACTCTACAGGGTCGGATCAGCCCCAGCATTTT.

The chain recombines TRBV29-1 with TRBJ1-2; D is unresolved. The CDR3 covers 10 residues. CDR1 and CDR2 (germline): SQVTM, ANQGSEA. Trimming took off 4 bases at V and 9 bases at J, with 9 bases between the two ends. The CDR3 DNA is TGCAGCGTTGCAACTGGGCGCTACACCTTC. Translated, it gives CSVATGRYTF.

The rearrangement uses TRBV20-1 and TRBJ2-1, with D unresolved. This CDR3 spans 11 amino acids. The germline gives CDR1 DFQATT, CDR2 SNEGSKA (reference sequence). V dropped 5 bases and J dropped 10 bases, with 12 bases sitting between them. The CDR3 protein is CSAPLLGEQFF. Written as DNA, the CDR3 is TGCAGTGCTCCCCTTCTTGGGGAGCAGTTCTTC.

This rearrangement joins TRBV10-3 to TRBJ2-5; the D gene is possibly TRBD1 (6 bases). The V end was cut by 10 bases, the J end by 1 base, with 10 bases between. Germline CDR1 reads ENHRY; CDR2 reads SYGVKD. The CDR3 has 12 amino acids. The CDR3 DNA sequence: TGTGCCACCCTGGGGGCCCAAGAGACCCAGTACTTC. Protein: CATLGAQETQYF.

The table lists this clone with a few counts. The chain has TRBV19 and TRBJ2-5; D gene unclear. The CDR3 length is 16 residues. V lost 0 bases and J 5 bases, leaving 16 bases between the germline ends. CDR1 LNHDA and CDR2 SQIVND come from the germline V gene (reference sequence). DNA of the CDR3: TGTGCCAGTAGTATAGAGGGTCAAACGCCCCGGGAGACCCAGTACTTC. Translated: CASSIEGQTPRETQYF. The full variable domain, completed using reference TRBV19 and TRBJ2-5, is DGGITQSPKYLFRKEGQNVTLSCEQNLNHDAMYWYRQDPGQGLRLIYYSQIVNDFQKGDIAEGYSVSREKKESFPLTVTSAQKNPTAFYLCASSIEGQTPRETQYFGPGTRLLVL.

The CDR3 DNA is TGTGCCAGCTCACCTTTAACTAATGAAAAACTGTTTTTT. The encoded protein is CASSPLTNEKLFF. The chain couples TRBV18 to TRBJ1-4, with unresolved D. CDR3 length: 13 amino acids. Germline CDR1 and CDR2: KGHSH and LQKENI. With 3 bases removed from V and 1 base from J, the gap between germline ends came to 3 bases.

The J gene is TRBJ2-4, the V gene TRBV5-4; possible D gene TRBD1, 7 bases. This CDR3 is 16 amino acids long. V was trimmed by 1 base and J by 0 bases, leaving 11 bases between them. From germline, CDR1 is SGHNT and CDR2 YYREEE (reference sequence). The CDR3 DNA reads TGTGCCAGCAGCTTGTTGCAGGGGGGAGCCAAAAACATTCAGTACTTC. Residues: CASSLLQGGAKNIQYF.